This TCR beta chain was profiled in a study of T cell responses to AZD1222 COVID-19 vaccine. Study-level findings and limits: Nearly half of the spike-specific TCRs reportedly recognize variant regions that carry no mutations. Repertoires were obtained solely post-peak T cell response.

For this clone: As yet, its antigen is unknown.

The germline V gene encodes CDR1 MNHEY and CDR2 SMNVEV (reference sequence). V was cut by 6 bases and J by 7 bases, with 10 bases left in between. The CDR3 extends over 11 amino acids. Assay: immunoSEQ multiplex PCR; the TCRdb copy retains only in-frame clones and omits some. The sample lists about 120,000 clones; 85% to 95% were seen once. Pooled in the analysis were second doses at about 4 or about 12 weeks. The chain recombines TRBV27 with TRBJ2-7; maybe TRBD2 (5 bases). Sequenced material: peripheral blood, taken 28 days after the second AZD1222 dose. This receptor was obtained from an adult who received the AZD1222 COVID-19 vaccine. The chain's CDR3 is CASRGPGEQYF. The CDR3 region has the DNA TGTGCCAGCAGGGGCCCGGGGGAGCAGTACTTC.